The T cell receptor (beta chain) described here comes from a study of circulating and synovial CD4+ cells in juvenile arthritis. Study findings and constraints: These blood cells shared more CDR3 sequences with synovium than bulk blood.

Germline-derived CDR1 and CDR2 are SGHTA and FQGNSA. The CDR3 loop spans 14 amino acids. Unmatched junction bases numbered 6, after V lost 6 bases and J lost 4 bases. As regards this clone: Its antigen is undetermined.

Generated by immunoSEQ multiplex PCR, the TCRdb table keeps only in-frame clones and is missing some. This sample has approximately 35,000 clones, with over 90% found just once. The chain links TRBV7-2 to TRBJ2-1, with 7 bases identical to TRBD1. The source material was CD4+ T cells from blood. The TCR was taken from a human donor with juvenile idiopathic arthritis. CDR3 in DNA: TGTGCCAGCAGTAACAGGGGCCCATACAATGAGCAGTTCTTC. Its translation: CASSNRGPYNEQFF. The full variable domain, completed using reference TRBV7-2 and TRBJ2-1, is GAGVSQSPSNKVTEKGKDVELRCDPISGHTALYWYRQSLGQGLEFLIYFQGNSAPDKSGLPSDRFSAERTGGSVSTLTIQRTQQEDSAVYLCASSNRGPYNEQFFGPGTRLTVL.